The clone carrying this T cell receptor (beta chain) was picked up a small number of times. One end of the junction varies from germline; a read error may be responsible. The entry originates in a study of T cells in Graves' hyperthyroidism and ophthalmopathy. For ophthalmopathy patients, the Clinical Activity Score was at least 3 and the NOSPECS grade at least 4; duration was under 3 months. Diagnostic assessment was based on clinical symptoms, serum thyroxine and TRAb, thyroid ultrasound and orbital computed tomography. TCR beta CDR3 region amplification was performed from RNA transcripts. HTBI primers were the set used in a first-round RT-PCR of the TCR CDR3. TCRdb reprocessed the multiplex PCR reads via MiXCR and lists one record per CDR3 protein. The sample carries under 500,000 distinct CDR3 sequences, 11% to 15% recorded once. The CDR3 is 14 residues long. Germline V lookup: CDR1 SGHRS, CDR2 YFSETQ.

The receptor was isolated from a man in his fifties or sixties with Graves' ophthalmopathy. The genes are TRBV5-1 and TRBJ2-3, with D perhaps being TRBD1 or TRBD2 (5 bases each). The sequenced sample consisted of blood. The CDR3 coding sequence is TGCGCCAGCAGCCGGTTTCGGGGCACGGATACGCAGTATTTT. Amino acids: CASSRFRGTDTQYF.